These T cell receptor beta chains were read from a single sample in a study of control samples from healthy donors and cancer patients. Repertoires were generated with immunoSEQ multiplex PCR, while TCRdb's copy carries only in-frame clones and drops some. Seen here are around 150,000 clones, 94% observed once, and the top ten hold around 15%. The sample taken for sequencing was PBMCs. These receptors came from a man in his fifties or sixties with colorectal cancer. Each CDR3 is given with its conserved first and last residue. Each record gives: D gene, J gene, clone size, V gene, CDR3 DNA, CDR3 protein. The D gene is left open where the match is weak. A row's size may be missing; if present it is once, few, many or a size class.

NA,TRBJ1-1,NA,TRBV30,TGTGCCTGGAGTGCTATCTCCGTGAACACTGAAGCTTTCTTT,CAWSAISVNTEAFF
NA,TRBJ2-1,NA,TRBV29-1,TGCAGCGCTGGACAGACCTACAATGAGCAGTTCTTC,CSAGQTYNEQFF
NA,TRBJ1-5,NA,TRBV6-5,TGTGCCAGCAGAGCCTTAGGAGGTCAGCCCCAGCATTTT,CASRALGGQPQHF
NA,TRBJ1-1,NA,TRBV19,TGTGCCAGTAGTATCGAGGGGTGGACTGAAGCTTTCTTT,CASSIEGWTEAFF
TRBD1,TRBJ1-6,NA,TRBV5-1,TGCGCCAGCAGCTTGGGGCAGGGGGATTCACCCCTCCACTTT,CASSLGQGDSPLHF
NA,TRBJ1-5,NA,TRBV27,TGTGCCAGCCGGGCAGTCGGAGGGAGCAATCAGCCCCAGCATTTT,CASRAVGGSNQPQHF
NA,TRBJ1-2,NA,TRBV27,TGTGCCAGCAGTTTTCGGTCGGAGGGGAACTATGGCTACACCTTC,CASSFRSEGNYGYTF
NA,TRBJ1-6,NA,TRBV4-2,TGTGCCAGCAGCCAAGATCAAGGGGTCCGGAATTCACCCCTCCACTTT,CASSQDQGVRNSPLHF
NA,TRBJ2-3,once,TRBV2,TGTGCCAGCAACCAAGGAAGCAGCGCAGATACGCAGTATTTT,CASNQGSSADTQYF
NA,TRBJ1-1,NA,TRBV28,TGTGCCAGCAGTATGTACACCTTGAACACTGAAGCTTTCTTT,CASSMYTLNTEAFF
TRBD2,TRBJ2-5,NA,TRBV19,TGTGCCAGTAGTACCACTAGCGGGGGGGCCCCTGAGACCCAGTACTTC,CASSTTSGGAPETQYF
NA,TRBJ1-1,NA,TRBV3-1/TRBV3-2,TGTGCCAGCAGCCAAGATTTGGCAGGGCCGAACACTGAAGCTTTCTTT,CASSQDLAGPNTEAFF
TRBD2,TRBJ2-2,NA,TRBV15,TGTGCCACCAGCGCCCAGCGGGGGGTTACGAGCACCGGGGAGCTGTTTTTT,CATSAQRGVTSTGELFF
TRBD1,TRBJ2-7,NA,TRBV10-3,TGTGCCATCAGTGATCCGGGACAGGGGGAATCCTACGAGCAGTACTTC,CAISDPGQGESYEQYF
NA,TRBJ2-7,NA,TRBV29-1,TGCAGCGTTGAAGAGGCCCGGACGGGGAGCTCCTACGAGCAGTACTTC,CSVEEARTGSSYEQYF
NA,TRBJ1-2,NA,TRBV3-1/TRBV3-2,TGTGCCAGCAATGCCGGGCAGACTAACTATGGCTACACCTTC,CASNAGQTNYGYTF
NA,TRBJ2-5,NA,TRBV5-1,TGCGCCAGCAGCTTCGAGGAGACCCAGTACTTC,CASSFEETQYF
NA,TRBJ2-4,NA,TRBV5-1,TGCGCCAGCAGCTTGGGGTTAGGGACTGACTTAGCCAAAAACATTCAGTACTTC,CASSLGLGTDLAKNIQYF
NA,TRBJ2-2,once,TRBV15,TGTGCCACCAGCAGAACAGGGTCCGGGGAGCTGTTTTTT,CATSRTGSGELFF
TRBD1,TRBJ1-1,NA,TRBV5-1,TGCGCCAGCAGCGAGGGACAGAAAGCTTTCTTT,CASSEGQKAFF
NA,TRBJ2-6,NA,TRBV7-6,TGTGCCAGCAGCATCGGGACTTACCGCTCTGGGGCCAACGTCCTGACTTTC,CASSIGTYRSGANVLTF
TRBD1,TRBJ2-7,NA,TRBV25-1,TGTGCCAGCAGTCCCCCCCCGGGACAGGGCGATTACGAGCAGTACTTC,CASSPPPGQGDYEQYF
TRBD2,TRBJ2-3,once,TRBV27,TGTGCCAGCAGTCTCCTGACCGGACTAGCGGGGCCAACGGGTACGCAGTATTTT,CASSLLTGLAGPTGTQYF
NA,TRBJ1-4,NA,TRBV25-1,TGTGCCAGCAGTGCCATGGGACGGCTTAATGAAAAACTGTTTTTT,CASSAMGRLNEKLFF
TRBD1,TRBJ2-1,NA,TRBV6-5,TGTGCCAGTGCCGCTCGAGACAGGGTAGGAAATGAGCAGTTCTTC,CASAARDRVGNEQFF
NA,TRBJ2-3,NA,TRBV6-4,TGTGCCAGCAGTGAAGGTCTAGGGAGTACAGATACGCAGTATTTT,CASSEGLGSTDTQYF
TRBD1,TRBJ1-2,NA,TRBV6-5,TGTGCCAGCAGCACCGACAGGGGCGCTGGCTACACCTTC,CASSTDRGAGYTF
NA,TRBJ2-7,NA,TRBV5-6,TGTGCCAGCAGCTTACAGGCCTACGAGCAGTACTTC,CASSLQAYEQYF
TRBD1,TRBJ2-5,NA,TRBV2,TGTGCCAGCAGGACAGGGTTGGGCGAGACCCAGTACTTC,CASRTGLGETQYF
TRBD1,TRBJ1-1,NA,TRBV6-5,TGTGCCAGCAGGGAGACAGGGGGCGAGACTGAAGCTTTCTTT,CASRETGGETEAFF
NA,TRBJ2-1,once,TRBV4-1,TGCGCCAGCAGCCAAGACGTCCGGTACAATGAGCAGTTCTTC,CASSQDVRYNEQFF
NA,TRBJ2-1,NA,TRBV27,TGTGCCAGCAGTTCCCGGACGGGCAGCGGAGAGCAGTTCTTC,CASSSRTGSGEQFF
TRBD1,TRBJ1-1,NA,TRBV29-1,TGCAGCGTTGTTTTGGGACAGGCCCTCATGAACACTGAAGCTTTCTTT,CSVVLGQALMNTEAFF
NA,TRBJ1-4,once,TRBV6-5,TGTGCCAGCAGAGATGATTCAACTAATGAAAAACTGTTTTTT,CASRDDSTNEKLFF
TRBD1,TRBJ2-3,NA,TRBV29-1,TGCAGCGTTGACGACAGGGTAGAAGGTGGCACGCAGTATTTT,CSVDDRVEGGTQYF
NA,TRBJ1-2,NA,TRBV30,TGTGCCTGGAGGCAGGGCAGAGACTCCACCTTC,CAWRQGRDSTF
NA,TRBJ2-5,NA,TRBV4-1,TGCGCCAGCAGCGGGGGCGGCGGAAGGGAGACCCAGTACTTC,CASSGGGGRETQYF
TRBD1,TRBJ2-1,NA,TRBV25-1,TGTGCCAGCAGTGGAGACAGGGGAATTGAGCAGTTCTTC,CASSGDRGIEQFF
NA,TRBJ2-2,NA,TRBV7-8,TGTGCCAGCAGCTCCCTTTACAGTGATTACACCGGGGAGCTGTTTTTT,CASSSLYSDYTGELFF
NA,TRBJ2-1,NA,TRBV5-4,TGTGCCAGCAGCCGCCGCGAGGGATACAATGAGCAGTTCTTC,CASSRREGYNEQFF
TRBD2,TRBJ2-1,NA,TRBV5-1,TGCGCCAGCAGCGCAGGACTAGCGGGGGCCTACAATGAGCAGTTCTTC,CASSAGLAGAYNEQFF
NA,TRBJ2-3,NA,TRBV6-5,TGTGCCAGCACCCGAAGGGGGGGGAGCACAGATACGCAGTATTTT,CASTRRGGSTDTQYF
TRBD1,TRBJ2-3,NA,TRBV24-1,TGTGCCACCAGTGGAAGGGGACAGGGGGTCTTCACAGATACGCAGTATTTT,CATSGRGQGVFTDTQYF
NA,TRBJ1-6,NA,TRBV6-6,TGTGCCAGCAGTCTGACAGGTTCTAATTCACCCCTCCACTTT,CASSLTGSNSPLHF
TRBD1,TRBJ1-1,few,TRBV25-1,TGTGCCAGGGTAAAACAGGGGGCCCTGGGGAACACTGAAGCTTTCTTT,CARVKQGALGNTEAFF
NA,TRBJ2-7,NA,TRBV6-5,TGTGCCAGCAGTTATAAGTGGGGGGGCGACTACGAGCAGTACTTC,CASSYKWGGDYEQYF
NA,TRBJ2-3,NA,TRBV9,TGTGCCAGCAGCGTGAACTCTGGCCGGACAGATACGCAGTATTTT,CASSVNSGRTDTQYF
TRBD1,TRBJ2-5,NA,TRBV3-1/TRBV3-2,TGTGCCAGCAGGGGGACAGGTCAAGAGACCCAGTACTTC,CASRGTGQETQYF
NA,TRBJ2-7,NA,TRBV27,TGTGCCAGCAGTTTAGCAGGGAGCTACGAGCAGTACTTC,CASSLAGSYEQYF